The clone carrying this T cell receptor (beta chain) has more than one count but fewer than ten. Its antigen is unknown. The CDR3 extends over 14 amino acids. Looked up from germline, CDR1 is WNHNN and CDR2 is SYGVQD (reference sequence). The V end lost 0 bases, the J end lost 1 base, and 5 bases lay between the germline ends. This sample is drawn from a study of response to subunit inactivated influenza vaccine. Study-wide findings and caveats: Researchers suggested that each seasonal influenza vaccination recruits few new T cells.

TCRdb reprocessed the RT-PCR reads with MiXCR, giving one entry per CDR3 protein. The sample records some 480,000 distinct CDR3 sequences, 10% to 11% being singletons. The TCR sequence derives from a man aged 45 to 65 who received an inactivated influenza vaccine. Sequenced material: PBMCs from blood, taken roughly 46 days after vaccination. The genes are TRBV10-1 and TRBJ2-3; the D is unclear. The CDR3 loop is CASSESGGTDTQYF. DNA of the CDR3: TGCGCCAGCAGTGAGTCTGGGGGCACAGATACGCAGTATTTT.